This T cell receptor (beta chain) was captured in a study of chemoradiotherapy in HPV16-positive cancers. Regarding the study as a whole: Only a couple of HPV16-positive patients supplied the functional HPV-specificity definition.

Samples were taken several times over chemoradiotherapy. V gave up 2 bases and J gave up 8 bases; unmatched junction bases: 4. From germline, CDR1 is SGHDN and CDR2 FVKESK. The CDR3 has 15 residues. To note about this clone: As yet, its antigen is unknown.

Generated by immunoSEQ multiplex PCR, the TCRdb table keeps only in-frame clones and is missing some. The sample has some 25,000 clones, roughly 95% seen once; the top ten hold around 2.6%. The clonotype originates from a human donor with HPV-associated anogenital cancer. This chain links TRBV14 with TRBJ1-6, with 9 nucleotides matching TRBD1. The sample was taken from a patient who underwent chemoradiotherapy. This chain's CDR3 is CASSQYRDRDSPLHF. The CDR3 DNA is TGTGCCAGCAGCCAATACCGGGACAGGGATTCACCCCTCCACTTT.